This TCR beta chain was sequenced in a study of vaccination effects on CD4 cells after COVID-19. General study points: Researchers report that only 1 of 255 vaccine-induced clones in healthy vaccinees cross-reacted with common cold coronaviruses.

Regarding this clone: Its antigen is not known.

The CDR3 contains 14 residues. Germline V gene lookup returns CDR1 MNHNY and CDR2 SVGAGI (reference sequence). V shed 2 bases, J shed 1 base, and the junction held 2 bases outside the gene matches. Method: immunoSEQ multiplex PCR; TCRdb's copy keeps in-frame clones and lacks some. The sample consists of some 74,000 clones, approximately 81% of them appearing once. Sequencing followed a ViraFEST assay step that expanded antigen-specific CD4+ T cells with viral peptide pools. Cells that had been cultured for roughly 9 days were the source of isolated CD4+ T cells. As their vaccination, participants received two doses of either BNT162b2 or mRNA-1273.

This sequence joins TRBV6-6 and TRBJ2-7, with 7 nucleotides matching TRBD1. This TCR was recovered from a human donor who received a COVID-19 vaccine. Specimen: CD4+ T cells from PBMCs cultured with HCoV-229E spike peptides, collected after COVID-19 vaccination. This CDR3 is CASSYTGDSYEQYV. In DNA, the CDR3 is TGTGCCAGCAGTTACACAGGGGATTCCTACGAGCAGTACGTC.